These T cell receptor beta chains were read from a single sample in a study of OX40 agonist ivuxolimab in advanced cancers. Libraries were prepared by immunoSEQ multiplex PCR; TCRdb keeps only in-frame clonotypes and omits some of them. The table includes approximately 50,000 clones, 70% to 90% detected once. Sequencing was performed on CD4+ or CD8+ T cells sorted from blood, taken in a trial of the OX40 agonist ivuxolimab. The origin of the receptors is an adult with an advanced solid tumor such as melanoma, head and neck, liver or kidney cancer. Both conserved end residues are part of each CDR3. A D gene is named only where the DNA matches it firmly. Not all rows give a size; the values are once, few, many and, for expanded clones, a class.

>TRBV7-3|TRBJ2-1|TRBD2|-
CASSPGTSGYNEQFF
TGTGCCAGCAGCCCAGGGACTAGCGGGTACAATGAGCAGTTCTTC
>TRBV7-9|TRBJ1-6|-|-
CASSIGARNSPLHF
TGTGCCAGCAGCATAGGGGCCAGGAATTCACCCCTCCACTTT
>TRBV2|TRBJ2-2|TRBD1|-
CASSGRTGGSGELFF
TGTGCCAGCAGTGGTCGGACAGGGGGTTCAGGGGAGCTGTTTTTT
>TRBV19|TRBJ1-5|TRBD1|-
CASSDKGQPWDQPQHF
TGTGCCAGTAGTGATAAGGGACAGCCGTGGGATCAGCCCCAGCATTTT
>TRBV7-3|TRBJ2-2|-|-
CASSLKDSRLVGELFF
TGTGCCAGCAGCTTAAAGGACTCGCGGCTGGTCGGGGAGCTGTTTTTT
>TRBV30|TRBJ1-1|-|-
CAWSGGHQNTEAFF
TGTGCCTGGAGTGGTGGACACCAGAACACTGAAGCTTTCTTT
>TRBV28|TRBJ2-4|-|few
CASSYGTLAKNIQYF
TGTGCCAGCAGTTATGGGACACTAGCCAAAAACATTCAGTACTTC
>TRBV6-1|TRBJ1-1|-|-
CASSAIRDTEAFF
TGTGCCAGCAGTGCAATCAGGGACACTGAAGCTTTCTTT
>TRBV5-1|TRBJ2-7|-|-
CASSLGPSDEQYF
TGCGCCAGCAGCTTGGGACCCTCCGACGAGCAGTACTTC
>TRBV9|TRBJ1-3|-|-
CASSPNPPGQTGNTIYF
TGTGCCAGCAGCCCTAACCCCCCGGGACAAACGGGAAACACCATATATTTT
>TRBV9|TRBJ1-1|-|-
CASSSRSVSTEAFF
TGTGCCAGCAGCTCCCGCTCAGTGAGTACTGAAGCTTTCTTT
>TRBV6-5|TRBJ2-3|-|once
CASKGGSTDTQYF
TGTGCCAGCAAAGGAGGGAGCACAGATACGCAGTATTTT
>TRBV4-3|TRBJ2-2|TRBD1|-
CASSHLDRAGTGELFF
TGCGCCAGCAGCCATCTCGACAGGGCGGGCACCGGGGAGCTGTTTTTT
>TRBV15|TRBJ2-3|-|-
CATSSGRSSTDTQYF
TGTGCCACCAGCAGTGGGCGGTCCAGCACAGATACGCAGTATTTT
>TRBV7-9|TRBJ1-1|-|-
CASSSVRGTEAFF
TGTGCCAGCAGCTCGGTACGGGGCACTGAAGCTTTCTTT
>TRBV7-2|TRBJ2-2|-|-
CASSRHGDGSTGELFF
TGTGCCAGCAGCCGTCATGGAGACGGGAGCACCGGGGAGCTGTTTTTT
>TRBV6-5|TRBJ2-7|-|once
CASSYWDPTYEQYF
TGTGCCAGCAGTTACTGGGACCCGACCTACGAGCAGTACTTC
>TRBV14|TRBJ1-5|-|-
CASSQDGQGKSNQPQHF
TGTGCCAGCAGCCAAGACGGGCAGGGTAAAAGCAATCAGCCCCAGCATTTT
>TRBV7-9|TRBJ2-1|-|-
CASSLGQSVDNNEQFF
TGTGCCAGCAGCTTAGGCCAGTCCGTGGATAACAATGAGCAGTTCTTC
>TRBV7-3|TRBJ2-1|TRBD2|-
CASSSLIAGDNEQFF
TGTGCCAGCAGCTCTCTGATAGCGGGAGATAATGAGCAGTTCTTC
>TRBV6-1|TRBJ1-2|-|once
CASRSLVYGYTF
TGTGCCAGCAGGTCCCTCGTCTATGGCTACACCTTC
>TRBV4-1|TRBJ1-2|-|-
CASSSPYGYTF
TGCGCCAGCAGCTCCCCGTATGGCTACACCTTC
>TRBV5-5|TRBJ2-7|-|-
CASSLEPRALYEQYF
TGTGCCAGCAGCTTGGAACCTAGAGCGCTATACGAGCAGTACTTC
>TRBV7-9|TRBJ2-5|-|-
CASSPQGTGGQYF
TGTGCCAGCAGCCCACAGGGGACCGGGGGCCAGTACTTC
>TRBV7-9|TRBJ2-1|-|-
CASSLALASVPSGQFF
TGTGCCAGCAGCTTAGCGCTCGCGTCGGTACCCTCTGGGCAGTTCTTC
>TRBV10-2|TRBJ1-3|-|few
CASSEQSGNTIYF
TGCGCCAGCAGTGAGCAGTCAGGAAACACCATATATTTT
>TRBV6-5|TRBJ2-7|-|-
CASTGQGGTYEQYF
TGTGCCAGCACCGGGCAGGGTGGAACCTACGAGCAGTACTTC
>TRBV7-2|TRBJ2-1|-|-
CASSGSSYNEQFF
TGTGCCAGCAGCGGTAGCTCCTACAATGAGCAGTTCTTC
>TRBV5-1|TRBJ2-5|-|-
CASSLAPGQETQYF
TGCGCCAGCAGCTTGGCCCCAGGGCAAGAGACCCAGTACTTC
>TRBV5-4|TRBJ2-3|TRBD2|-
CASSPGLAGVTDTQYF
TGTGCCAGCAGCCCGGGATTAGCGGGGGTCACAGATACGCAGTATTTT
>TRBV7-3|TRBJ2-3|-|once
CASSLLATSTDTQYF
TGTGCCAGCAGCTTATTAGCAACTAGCACAGATACGCAGTATTTT
>TRBV4-3|TRBJ2-1|TRBD2|-
CASSQVSGRRGEQFF
TGCGCCAGCAGCCAAGTTAGCGGGAGGCGGGGTGAGCAGTTCTTC
>TRBV29-1|TRBJ2-5|-|-
CSVGAQKETQYF
TGCAGCGTCGGGGCTCAGAAAGAGACCCAGTACTTC
>TRBV6-5|TRBJ1-1|-|-
CASSEEMNTEAFF
TGTGCCAGCAGTGAGGAGATGAACACTGAAGCTTTCTTT
>TRBV30|TRBJ2-1|TRBD2|-
CAWTLRLAGAGNEQFF
TGTGCCTGGACCCTAAGGCTAGCGGGAGCCGGAAATGAGCAGTTCTTC
>TRBV7-3|TRBJ2-2|-|-
CASSSPTSSPAGELFF
TGTGCCAGCAGCTCACCAACCTCCTCGCCGGCCGGGGAGCTGTTTTTT
>TRBV7-2|TRBJ1-2|-|-
CASSLLGLGYTF
TGTGCCAGCAGCTTACTGGGTCTCGGCTACACCTTC
>TRBV7-2|TRBJ1-1|-|-
CASSPAGRGGPEAFF
TGTGCCAGCAGCCCCGCCGGCAGGGGAGGCCCTGAAGCTTTCTTT
>TRBV5-1|TRBJ2-1|TRBD2|-
CASSLYVERGLEQFF
TGCGCCAGCAGCTTGTATGTGGAGCGGGGGCTTGAGCAGTTCTTC
>TRBV27|TRBJ2-1|TRBD2|-
CASSPTSGRQFF
TGTGCCAGCAGTCCTACTAGCGGACGACAGTTCTTC
>TRBV28|TRBJ2-3|-|-
CASSFSAGGADTQYF
TGTGCCAGCAGTTTTTCTGCAGGAGGGGCAGATACGCAGTATTTT
>TRBV7-2|TRBJ2-5|-|few
CASSLYQETQYF
TGTGCCAGCAGCTTGTACCAAGAGACCCAGTACTTC
>TRBV7-8|TRBJ2-7|-|-
CASSLTSEQYF
TGTGCCAGCAGCCTAACTTCCGAGCAGTACTTC
>TRBV6-5|TRBJ1-5|-|-
CASQKGGSNQPQHF
TGTGCCAGCCAGAAAGGGGGGAGCAATCAGCCCCAGCATTTT
>TRBV19|TRBJ2-5|-|-
CASSKTGWEETQYF
TGTGCCAGTAGTAAGACAGGTTGGGAAGAGACCCAGTACTTC
>TRBV6-4|TRBJ1-3|TRBD1|-
CASSDGTGPGNTIYF
TGTGCCAGCAGTGATGGGACAGGGCCCGGAAACACCATATATTTT
>TRBV6-1|TRBJ1-1|-|-
CASSFRGENTEAFF
TGTGCCAGCAGCTTCAGGGGCGAGAACACTGAAGCTTTCTTT